This is a list of T cell receptor beta chains from one sample in a study of OX40 agonist ivuxolimab in advanced cancers. Libraries were prepared by immunoSEQ multiplex PCR; TCRdb keeps only in-frame clonotypes and omits some of them. This sample has under 80,000 clones; 89% occur once, and the top ten carry 18%. The input for sequencing was CD4+ or CD8+ T cells sorted from blood, taken in a trial of the OX40 agonist ivuxolimab. These receptors were taken from an adult with an advanced solid tumor such as melanoma, head and neck, liver or kidney cancer. Both conserved end residues are part of each CDR3. The order of the fields is D gene, J gene, clone size, V gene, CDR3 protein, CDR3 DNA. D genes are given only for firm matches. A row's size may be missing; if present it is once, few, many or a size class.

>NA|TRBJ2-1|NA|TRBV7-8
CASSFPSVREQFF
TGTGCCAGCAGCTTTCCCTCGGTCAGGGAGCAGTTCTTC
>NA|TRBJ2-2|NA|TRBV27
CASSPTQNTGELFF
TGTGCCAGCAGTCCGACCCAGAACACCGGGGAGCTGTTTTTT
>TRBD2|TRBJ2-5|NA|TRBV10-3
CAISEGVLAGVQETQYF
TGTGCCATCAGTGAGGGGGTACTAGCGGGGGTCCAAGAGACCCAGTACTTC
>NA|TRBJ2-1|NA|TRBV9
CASSSQNEQFF
TGTGCCAGCAGCTCTCAGAATGAGCAGTTCTTC
>NA|TRBJ2-7|NA|TRBV2
CASKQGGYHEQYF
TGTGCCAGCAAACAGGGCGGTTACCACGAGCAGTACTTC
>TRBD1|TRBJ2-7|NA|TRBV4-2
CASSLGQAAYEQYF
TGTGCCAGCAGCCTCGGACAGGCCGCCTACGAGCAGTACTTC
>TRBD1|TRBJ2-7|NA|TRBV6-1
CASRGQGEYEQYF
TGTGCCAGCAGGGGACAGGGGGAATACGAGCAGTACTTC
>NA|TRBJ2-5|NA|TRBV7-9
CASSSPGRETQYF
TGTGCCAGCAGTTCGCCGGGGAGGGAGACCCAGTACTTC
>NA|TRBJ2-1|NA|TRBV7-3
CASSLGGGGNEQFF
TGTGCCAGCAGCTTAGGGGGCGGAGGCAATGAGCAGTTCTTC
>TRBD2|TRBJ2-7|NA|TRBV27
CASGPSGGSSYEQYF
TGTGCCAGCGGGCCTAGCGGTGGTAGCTCCTACGAGCAGTACTTC
>NA|TRBJ2-2|NA|TRBV28
CASSFSAELTGELFF
TGTGCCAGCAGTTTCTCGGCAGAATTAACCGGGGAGCTGTTTTTT
>NA|TRBJ2-1|NA|TRBV9
CASSKDEYNEQFF
TGTGCCAGCAGCAAGGATGAATACAATGAGCAGTTCTTC
>NA|TRBJ2-3|NA|TRBV7-6
CASSQGGDTQYF
TGTGCCAGCAGCCAAGGGGGGGATACGCAGTATTTT
>TRBD2|TRBJ2-3|NA|TRBV4-2
CASSQGTSRDTQYF
TGTGCCAGCAGCCAAGGGACTAGCAGGGATACGCAGTATTTT
>NA|TRBJ2-6|NA|TRBV28
CASSFLGANVLTF
TGTGCCAGCAGTTTTTTAGGGGCCAACGTCCTGACTTTC
>TRBD2|TRBJ2-1|NA|TRBV7-8
CASSPGLAENEQFF
TGTGCCAGCAGCCCCGGACTAGCGGAAAATGAGCAGTTCTTC
>NA|TRBJ1-2|NA|TRBV5-1
CASSLDMGPGYTF
TGCGCCAGCAGCTTGGATATGGGGCCCGGCTACACCTTC
>TRBD1|TRBJ2-3|NA|TRBV19
CASSLTGGSTDTQYF
TGTGCCAGTAGTTTGACAGGGGGGAGCACAGATACGCAGTATTTT
>TRBD2|TRBJ2-7|NA|TRBV7-9
CASSSLIAGREGSYEQYF
TGTGCCAGCAGCTCCCTAATTGCGGGGCGGGAGGGATCCTACGAGCAGTACTTC
>NA|TRBJ1-5|few|TRBV6-5
CASSPQTGGNQPQHF
TGTGCCAGCAGTCCACAGACAGGTGGAAATCAGCCCCAGCATTTT
>NA|TRBJ2-7|NA|TRBV19
CASRSGWDEQYF
TGTGCCAGTAGGAGCGGTTGGGACGAGCAGTACTTC
>TRBD1|TRBJ2-2|NA|TRBV4-1
CASSRTGGPGELFF
TGCGCCAGCAGCAGGACAGGGGGCCCCGGGGAGCTGTTTTTT
>NA|TRBJ1-5|NA|TRBV13
CASSLGSGNQPQHF
TGTGCCAGCAGCTTAGGGTCCGGGAATCAGCCCCAGCATTTT
>TRBD2|TRBJ2-1|NA|TRBV28
CASSLGLAGDEQFF
TGTGCCAGCAGTTTGGGACTAGCGGGTGATGAGCAGTTCTTC
>TRBD1|TRBJ1-3|NA|TRBV6-6
CASSYSGQAGNTIYF
TGTGCCAGCAGTTACTCGGGACAGGCGGGGAACACCATATATTTT
>NA|TRBJ1-1|NA|TRBV19
CASSTRGDLEAFF
TGTGCCAGTAGTACTAGGGGGGACCTTGAAGCTTTCTTT
>TRBD2|TRBJ2-7|NA|TRBV11-2
CASSLVVWLAEGSEQYF
TGTGCCAGCAGCTTAGTCGTTTGGCTAGCGGAGGGGAGCGAGCAGTACTTC
>TRBD2|TRBJ2-1|NA|TRBV2
CASSGTSGSSYNEQFF
TGTGCCAGCAGTGGGACTAGCGGGAGCTCCTACAATGAGCAGTTCTTC
>NA|TRBJ1-4|NA|TRBV30
CAWRIGSEKLFF
TGTGCCTGGAGAATTGGAAGTGAAAAACTGTTTTTT
>NA|TRBJ2-3|NA|TRBV6-1
CASSRTGLGDTQYF
TGTGCCAGCAGTCGGACTGGTCTCGGAGATACGCAGTATTTT
>NA|TRBJ1-5|few|TRBV19
CASSLGGSGQPQHF
TGTGCCAGTAGTCTAGGGGGGTCGGGACAGCCCCAGCATTTT